Described below is a single T cell receptor beta chain sequence and its context. These data come from a study of Graves' ophthalmopathy and Graves' hyperthyroidism. RNA transcripts yielded amplified TCR beta CDR3 regions. First-round RT-PCR relied on HTBI primers, and a second-round multiplex PCR came next. TCRdb analysed the multiplex PCR reads with MiXCR anew, one entry per CDR3 protein. The table records around 400,000 distinct CDR3 sequences, about 16% of them present only once. This CDR3 spans 12 amino acids. Germline V CDR1 and CDR2: MDHEN, SYDVKM. V dropped 7 bases and J dropped 8 bases, with 14 bases sitting between them.

The chain joins TRBV28 to TRBJ1-1; D remains ambiguous. The material sequenced was peripheral blood. The receptor comes from a woman aged 18 to 35 with Graves' ophthalmopathy. Here the CDR3 reads CASNRGNAEAFF. The CDR3 coding sequence is TGTGCCAGCAACCGAGGAAACGCCGAAGCTTTCTTT.